This TCR beta chain was sequenced for a study of blood T cell repertoires in COVID-19. Sequencing was performed with immunoSEQ multiplex PCR; in TCRdb, only in-frame clones are kept and a portion is missing. In the table there are about 39,000 clones, more than 80% of which are singletons. CDR1 SQVTM and CDR2 ANQGSEA come from the germline V gene. V gave up 6 bases and J gave up 4 bases; unmatched junction bases: 14. This CDR3 contains 15 residues. The chain uses TRBV29-1 and TRBJ2-7; 8 bases line up with TRBD2. This TCR came from a man in his sixties in a cohort sampled during active COVID-19. The sequenced sample consisted of peripheral blood. DNA of the CDR3: TGCAGCGTCCTCCCCACCCTCGGGGGGGCTTACGAGCAGTACTTC. It codes for CSVLPTLGGAYEQYF.